The clone carrying this TCR beta chain was seen many times. The sample belongs to a study of T-cell reconstitution after alpha-beta-depleted transplantation in children. A library of TCRbeta sequences, prepared with unique molecular identifiers, was generated. TCRdb itself ran the PCR reads through MiXCR, one entry per CDR3 protein. The sample lists about 500,000 distinct CDR3 sequences, approximately 29% occurring once. The CDR3 is made up of 13 amino acids. Trimming removed 1 base from V and 2 bases from J, with 9 bases in between. Germline-derived CDR1 and CDR2 are SQVTM and ANQGSEA. This chain links TRBV29-1 with TRBJ2-7; no clear D gene. The sample consisted of PBMCs from the stem cell graft donor, taken from the stem cell graft. The source of this sequence is a human donor who donated a stem cell graft to a child with aplastic anemia. CDR3 sequence reads: CSVEGRVPYEQYF. The DNA of the CDR3 is TGCAGCGTTGAAGGAAGGGTCCCCTACGAGCAGTACTTC.